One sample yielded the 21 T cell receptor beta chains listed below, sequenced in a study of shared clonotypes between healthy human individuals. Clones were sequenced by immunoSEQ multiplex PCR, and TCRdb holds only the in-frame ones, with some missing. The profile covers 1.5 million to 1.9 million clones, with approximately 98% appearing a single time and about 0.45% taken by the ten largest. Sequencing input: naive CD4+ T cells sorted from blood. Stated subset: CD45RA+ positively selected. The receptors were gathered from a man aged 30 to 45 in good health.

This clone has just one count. The CDR3 sequence: CASSPVVQSSGSSYNEQFF. The DNA for the CDR3 is TGCGCCAGCAGCCCAGTCGTACAATCTAGCGGGAGCTCCTACAATGAGCAGTTCTTC. This chain connects TRBV4-3 to TRBJ2-1; TRBD2 matches at 10 bases. Germline V lookup: CDR1 LGHNA, CDR2 YSLEER. With 4 bases clipped from V and 0 bases from J, the junction kept 12 bases outside the gene matches. This CDR3 contains 19 residues.

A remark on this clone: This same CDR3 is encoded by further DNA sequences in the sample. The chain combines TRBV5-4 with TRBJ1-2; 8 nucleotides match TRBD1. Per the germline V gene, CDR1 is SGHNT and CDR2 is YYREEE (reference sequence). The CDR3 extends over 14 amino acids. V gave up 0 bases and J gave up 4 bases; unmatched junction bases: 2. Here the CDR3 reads CASSLDRGGYGYTF. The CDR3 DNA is TGTGCCAGCAGCTTGGACAGGGGGGGCTATGGCTACACCTTC.

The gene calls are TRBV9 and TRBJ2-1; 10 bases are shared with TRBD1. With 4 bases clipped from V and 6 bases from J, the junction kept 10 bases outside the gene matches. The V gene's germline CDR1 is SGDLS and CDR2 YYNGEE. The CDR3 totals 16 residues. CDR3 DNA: TGTGCCAGCAGCACCTTGACAGGGGGCGCTTTCAATGAGCAGTTCTTC. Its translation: CASSTLTGGAFNEQFF.

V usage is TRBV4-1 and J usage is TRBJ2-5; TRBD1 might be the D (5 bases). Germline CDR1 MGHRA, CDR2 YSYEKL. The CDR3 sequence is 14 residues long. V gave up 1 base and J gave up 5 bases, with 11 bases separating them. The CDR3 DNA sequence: TGCGCCAGCAGCCAAGGGGGCCTCTCGGAGACCCAGTACTTC. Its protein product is CASSQGGLSETQYF.

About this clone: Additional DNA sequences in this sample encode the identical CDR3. CDR3 nucleotides: TGTGCCAGCAGCCTCCCCGGTCAGCCCCAGCATTTT. Its translation: CASSLPGQPQHF. V usage is TRBV28 and J usage is TRBJ1-5; D unresolved. V gave up 6 bases and J gave up 6 bases, with 9 bases separating them. The germline CDR1 and CDR2 sequences are MDHEN and SYDVKM. The CDR3 extends over 12 amino acids.

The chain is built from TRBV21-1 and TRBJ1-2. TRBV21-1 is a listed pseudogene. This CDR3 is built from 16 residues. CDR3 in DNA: TGTGCCAGCAGCAAAGCAGTAGCAGACCCCAACTATGGCTACACCTTC. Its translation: CASSKAVADPNYGYTF.

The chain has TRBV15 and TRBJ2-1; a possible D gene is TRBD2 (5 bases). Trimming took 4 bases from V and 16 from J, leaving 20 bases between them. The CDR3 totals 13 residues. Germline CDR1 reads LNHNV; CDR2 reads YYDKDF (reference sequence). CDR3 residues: CATSTPERQGEFF. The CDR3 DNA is TGTGCCACCAGCACTCCCGAGCGGCAAGGAGAATTCTTC. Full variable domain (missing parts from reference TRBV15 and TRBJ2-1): DAMVIQNPRYQVTQFGKPVTLSCSQTLNHNVMYWYQQKSSQAPKLLFHYYDKDFNNEADTPDNFQSRRPNTSFCFLDIRSPGLGDTAMYLCATSTPERQGEFFGPGTRLTVL.

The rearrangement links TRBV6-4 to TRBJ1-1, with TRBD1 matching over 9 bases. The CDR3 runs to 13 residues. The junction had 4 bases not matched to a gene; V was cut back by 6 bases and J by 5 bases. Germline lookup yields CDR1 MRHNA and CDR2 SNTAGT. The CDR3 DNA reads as TGTGCCAGCAGCCGACAGGGGGGGACTGAAGCTTTCTTT. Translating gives CASSRQGGTEAFF.

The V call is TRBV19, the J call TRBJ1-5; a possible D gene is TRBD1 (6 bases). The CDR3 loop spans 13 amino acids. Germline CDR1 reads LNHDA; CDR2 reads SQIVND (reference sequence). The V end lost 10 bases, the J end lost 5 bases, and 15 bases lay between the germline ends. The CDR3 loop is CATRQEGHQPQHF. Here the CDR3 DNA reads TGTGCCACCAGACAGGAAGGGCATCAGCCCCAGCATTTT.

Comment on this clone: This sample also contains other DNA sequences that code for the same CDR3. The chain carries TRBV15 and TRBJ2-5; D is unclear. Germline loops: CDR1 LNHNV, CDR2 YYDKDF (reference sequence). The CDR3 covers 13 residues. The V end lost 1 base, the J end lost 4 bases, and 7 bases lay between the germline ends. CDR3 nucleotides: TGTGCCACCAGCAGAGGATGGGGAGAGACCCAGTACTTC. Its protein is CATSRGWGETQYF.

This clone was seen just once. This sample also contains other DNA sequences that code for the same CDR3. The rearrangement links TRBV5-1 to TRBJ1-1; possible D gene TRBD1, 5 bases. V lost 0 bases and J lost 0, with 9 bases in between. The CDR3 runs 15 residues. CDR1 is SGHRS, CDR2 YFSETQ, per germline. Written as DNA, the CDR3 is TGCGCCAGCAGCTTGGTTGGGGGGATGAACACTGAAGCTTTCTTT. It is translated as CASSLVGGMNTEAFF.

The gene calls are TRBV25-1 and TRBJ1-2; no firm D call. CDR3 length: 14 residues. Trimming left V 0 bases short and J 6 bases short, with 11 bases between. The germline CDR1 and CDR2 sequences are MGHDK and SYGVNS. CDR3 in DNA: TGTGCCAGCAGTGAATATTGGGCCGGGAATGGCTACACCTTC. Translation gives CASSEYWAGNGYTF.

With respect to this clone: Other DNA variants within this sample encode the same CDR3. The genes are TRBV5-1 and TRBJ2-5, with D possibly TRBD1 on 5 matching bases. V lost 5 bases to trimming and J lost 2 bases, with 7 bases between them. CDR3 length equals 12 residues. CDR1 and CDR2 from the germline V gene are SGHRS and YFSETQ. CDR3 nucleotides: TGCGCCAGCAGGAGACAGCAAGAGACCCAGTACTTC. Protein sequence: CASRRQQETQYF.

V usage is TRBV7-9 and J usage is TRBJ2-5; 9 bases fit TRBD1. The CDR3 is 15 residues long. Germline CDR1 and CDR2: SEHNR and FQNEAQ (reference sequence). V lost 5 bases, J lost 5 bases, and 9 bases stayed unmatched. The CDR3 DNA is TGTGCCAGCAGCCTAACACAGGGGGCGCGGGAGACCCAGTACTTC. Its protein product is CASSLTQGARETQYF.

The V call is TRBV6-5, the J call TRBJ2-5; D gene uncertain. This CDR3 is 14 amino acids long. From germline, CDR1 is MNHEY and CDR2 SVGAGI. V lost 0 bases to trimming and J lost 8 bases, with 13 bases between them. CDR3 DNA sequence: TGTGCCAGCAGTTACTCGGTATTCATCAGTACCCAGTACTTC. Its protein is CASSYSVFISTQYF.

CDR3 sequence: CAITSASGAYEQYF. The CDR3 region has the DNA TGTGCCATCACTAGTGCTAGCGGGGCCTACGAGCAGTACTTC. The rearrangement joins TRBV10-3 to TRBJ2-7, with 9 bases lining up with TRBD2. Germline CDR1 is ENHRY and CDR2 is SYGVKD. The CDR3 is made up of 14 amino acids. Trimming at V came to 7 bases and at J to 2 bases, leaving 6 bases not matched to a gene.

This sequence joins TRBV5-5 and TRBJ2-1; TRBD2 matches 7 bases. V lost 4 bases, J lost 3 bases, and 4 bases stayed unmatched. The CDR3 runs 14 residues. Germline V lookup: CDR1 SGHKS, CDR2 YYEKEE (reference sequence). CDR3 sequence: CASSAAGLYNEQFF. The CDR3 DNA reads TGTGCCAGCAGCGCAGCGGGACTCTACAATGAGCAGTTCTTC.

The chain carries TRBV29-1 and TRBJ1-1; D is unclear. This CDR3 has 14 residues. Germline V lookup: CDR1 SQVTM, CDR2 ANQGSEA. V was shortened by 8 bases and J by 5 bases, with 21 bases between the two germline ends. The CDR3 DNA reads TGCAGCTCCGAGGGCCCGAGGTCGGGTACTGAAGCTTTCTTT. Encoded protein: CSSEGPRSGTEAFF.

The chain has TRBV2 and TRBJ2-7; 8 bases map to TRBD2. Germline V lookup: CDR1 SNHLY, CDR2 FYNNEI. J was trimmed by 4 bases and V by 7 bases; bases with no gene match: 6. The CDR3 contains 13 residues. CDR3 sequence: CASTGGDRYEQYF. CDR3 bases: TGTGCCAGCACCGGGGGGGATAGATACGAGCAGTACTTC.

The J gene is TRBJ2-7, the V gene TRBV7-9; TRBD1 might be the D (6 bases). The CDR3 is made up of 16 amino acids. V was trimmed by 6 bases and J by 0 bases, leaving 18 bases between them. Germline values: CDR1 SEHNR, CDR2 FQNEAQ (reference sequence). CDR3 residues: CASRSLTGTSSYEQYF. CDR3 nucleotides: TGTGCCAGCAGGTCCCTCACTGGGACATCCTCCTACGAGCAGTACTTC.

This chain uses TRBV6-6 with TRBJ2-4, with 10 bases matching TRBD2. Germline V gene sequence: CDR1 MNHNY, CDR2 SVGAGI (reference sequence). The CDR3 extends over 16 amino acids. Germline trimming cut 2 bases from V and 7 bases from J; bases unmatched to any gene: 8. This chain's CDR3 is CASSYPAGGPKNIQYF. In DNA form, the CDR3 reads TGTGCCAGCAGTTACCCAGCGGGAGGGCCGAAGAACATTCAGTACTTC.